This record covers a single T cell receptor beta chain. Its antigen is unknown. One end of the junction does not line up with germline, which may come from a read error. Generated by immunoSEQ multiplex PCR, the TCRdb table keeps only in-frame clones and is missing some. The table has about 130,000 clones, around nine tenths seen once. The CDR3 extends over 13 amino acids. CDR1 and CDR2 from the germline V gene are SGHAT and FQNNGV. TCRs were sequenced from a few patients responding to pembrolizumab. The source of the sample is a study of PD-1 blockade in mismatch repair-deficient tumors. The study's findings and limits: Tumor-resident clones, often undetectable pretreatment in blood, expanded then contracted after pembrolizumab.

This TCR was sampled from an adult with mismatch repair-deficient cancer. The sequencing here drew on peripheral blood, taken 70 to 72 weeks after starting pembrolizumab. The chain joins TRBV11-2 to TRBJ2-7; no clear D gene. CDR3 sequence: CTSSYDTSYEQYF. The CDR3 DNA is TGTACCAGCAGCTACGACACCTCCTACGAGCAGTACTTC.